This T cell receptor (beta chain) was identified during a study of T cells in Graves' hyperthyroidism and ophthalmopathy. Across the whole study: It was at initial diagnosis, before any treatment, that peripheral blood was collected.

Many counts were recorded for this clonotype. What it binds is not known. Diagnoses rested on clinical symptoms, serum thyroxine and TRAb, thyroid ultrasound and orbital computed tomography. Study results and caveats: Clonotypes that were expanded in thyroid above 0.001 mostly appeared in blood too. The model predicted ophthalmopathy a median approximately 6 months before onset.

RNA transcripts provided the source from which TCR beta CDR3 regions were amplified. Researchers ran a first-round RT-PCR on the TCR CDR3 using the HTBI primer set. TCRdb redid the calling of the multiplex PCR reads with MiXCR, one entry per CDR3 protein. This sample carries around 700,000 distinct CDR3 sequences, approximately 18% of them seen once, and the ten largest clones take 16%. This CDR3 region has 15 residues. V lost 3 bases and J lost 1, with 12 bases in between. Germline V gives CDR1 LNHDA, CDR2 SQIVND (reference sequence). This clonotype originated in a woman in her forties or fifties with Graves' hyperthyroidism that later progressed to Graves' ophthalmopathy. This chain uses TRBV19 with TRBJ1-1; D call uncertain. The sample consisted of blood. The CDR3 DNA follows: TGTGCCAGTAGTATTACTGGCAGGACGAACACTGAAGCTTTCTTT. Its translation is CASSITGRTNTEAFF.